This T cell receptor (beta chain) was found in a study of post-analysis software for immune sequencing data. Study-level results: Roughly five TRBV segments appeared more often in patients than in controls, and TRBV5-6, TRBV5-1 and TRBV20-1 were among these.

CDR1 and CDR2 from the germline V gene are SGHTA and FQGNSA. This CDR3 region has 14 residues. Trimming cost V 2 bases and J 6 bases, with 12 bases left between them. On this clonotype itself: Its antigen is not known.

Presence of unique molecular identifiers characterized the TCR beta cDNA libraries. Via MiXCR, TCRdb re-called the PCR reads, giving one row per CDR3 protein. The table includes about 820,000 distinct CDR3 sequences, roughly half detected once. The source material was blood. The chain combines TRBV7-2 with TRBJ2-3; possible D gene TRBD1, 7 bases. The source is a girl aged 5-17 years with multiple sclerosis. Here the CDR3 reads CASSLLQGRDTQYF. For the CDR3, the DNA is TGTGCCAGCAGCTTATTACAGGGGAGGGATACGCAGTATTTT.